The sample holds a few counts of the clone carrying this T cell receptor beta chain. This sample is part of a study of OX40 agonist ivuxolimab in advanced cancers. This table comes from immunoSEQ multiplex PCR, and its TCRdb copy is limited to in-frame clones, with some not included. The sample gives 50,000 to 70,000 clones, approximately 90% of which show up once; about 0.4% is in the top ten. The material sequenced was CD4+ or CD8+ T cells sorted from blood, taken in a trial of the OX40 agonist ivuxolimab. This TCR derives from an adult with an advanced solid tumor such as melanoma, head and neck, liver or kidney cancer.

The CDR3 sequence: CAISEAKKNQETQYF. The CDR3 region has the DNA TGTGCCATCAGTGAGGCCAAGAAAAACCAAGAGACCCAGTACTTC. V is TRBV10-3 and J is TRBJ2-5; D gene ambiguous. Germline-derived CDR1 and CDR2 are ENHRY and SYGVKD. Trimming cost V 2 bases and J 0 bases, with 10 bases left between them. This CDR3 has 15 amino acids.